This T cell receptor (beta chain) was documented in a study of neurological immune-mediated disorders. This clonotype was detected many times. Template-switch 5'RACE cDNA synthesis added a 10-nucleotide unique molecular identifier. TCRdb redid the calling of the 5' RACE reads with MiXCR, one entry per CDR3 protein. The sample consists of under 130,000 distinct CDR3 sequences, 10% to 14% of them appearing once. Indicated time point: longitudinal time-point 3. The starting material, 2 million PBMCs stored at -80 C, gave rise to the unsorted libraries. Sample: PBMCs. The sequence was obtained from a female donor with HTLV-1-associated myelopathy (HAM/TSP).

In nucleotides, the CDR3 is TGTGCCAGCAGTTCCGGACAGGGGTGGACCGAAGCCACTGAAGCTTTCTTT. Translating gives CASSSGQGWTEATEAFF. The chain recombines TRBV12-3 or TRBV12-4 with TRBJ1-1; 9 nucleotides line up with TRBD1. V shed 4 bases and J 4 bases; nucleotides not matched to a gene: 13. The CDR3 length is 17 residues.